What follows are 24 T cell receptor beta chains derived from one specimen sequenced in a study of T cells in Graves' hyperthyroidism and ophthalmopathy. RNA transcripts served as the template for amplifying TCR beta CDR3 regions. The TCR CDR3 first-round RT-PCR relied on the HTBI primer set. One entry per CDR3 protein, called by TCRdb with MiXCR from the multiplex PCR reads. The sample has about 600,000 distinct CDR3 sequences, more than 12% seen once. The source material was blood. These receptors were taken from a woman in her fifties or sixties with Graves' ophthalmopathy.

This clonotype was observed a handful of times. The chain employs TRBV4-3 and TRBJ1-2; tentatively, D is TRBD1 (5 bases). CDR1 and CDR2 from the germline V gene are LGHNA and YSLEER. Trimming cost V 3 bases and J 2 bases, with 7 bases left between them. The CDR3 has 13 residues. CDR3 DNA: TGCGCCAGCAGCCACAGGGAAAACTATGGCTACACCTTC. Its translation is CASSHRENYGYTF.

The chain is built from TRBV7-9 and TRBJ2-1; a weak D match, TRBD1 (5 bases). The length of the CDR3 is 15 residues. V lost 1 base and J 7 bases, leaving 14 bases between the germline ends. The germline gives CDR1 SEHNR, CDR2 FQNEAQ (reference sequence). The CDR3 DNA reads as TGTGCCAGCAGCTTAGTACCCCAGGGTCGAAATGAGCAGTTCTTC. Its translation: CASSLVPQGRNEQFF.

This clonotype was found a few times. The chain joins TRBV20-1 to TRBJ2-7; D possibly matches TRBD1 or TRBD2 (6 bases each). V was shortened by 0 bases and J by 5 bases, with 14 bases between the two germline ends. Germline CDR1 is DFQATT and CDR2 is SNEGSKA (reference sequence). The CDR3 covers 14 residues. CDR3: CSARDRRGFNEQYF. The DNA of the CDR3 is TGCAGTGCTAGAGATCGGAGGGGGTTTAACGAGCAGTACTTC.

This clonotype was found a few times. The gene calls are TRBV19 and TRBJ2-3; D is uncertain. The CDR3 sequence is 13 residues long. The V end was cut by 4 bases, the J end by 8 bases, with 13 bases between. Germline V gives CDR1 LNHDA, CDR2 SQIVND (reference sequence). The CDR3 reads CASSTRGKVTQYF. DNA of the CDR3: TGTGCCAGTAGTACGCGCGGAAAAGTTACGCAGTATTTT.

This clonotype was found many times. The genes are TRBV18 and TRBJ1-5; tentatively, D is TRBD1 (5 bases). Germline V gives CDR1 KGHSH, CDR2 LQKENI. V gave up 0 bases and J gave up 4 bases, with 10 bases separating them. The CDR3 is made up of 15 amino acids. CDR3 bases: TGTGCCAGCTCACCACCGCCAGGGATGAATCAGCCCCAGCATTTT. Its translation is CASSPPPGMNQPQHF.

The chain joins TRBV6-1 to TRBJ1-2, with a weak D call TRBD1 (5 bases). Trimming stripped 5 bases from V and 4 bases from J, with 14 bases between. The V gene's germline CDR1 is MNHNS and CDR2 SASEGT. The CDR3 runs 14 residues. The CDR3 DNA is TGTGCCAGCAGTCCACAGGCTCCGAGCTATGGCTACACCTTC. Translating it yields CASSPQAPSYGYTF.

The rearrangement joins TRBV5-1 to TRBJ2-1, with 12 bases fitting TRBD2. The germline gives CDR1 SGHRS, CDR2 YFSETQ. This CDR3 region has 18 residues. J lost 0 bases, V lost 4 bases, and 8 bases had no gene match. CDR3 in amino acids: CASSRTSGTAFSYNEQFF. CDR3 sequence (DNA): TGCGCCAGCAGCCGGACTAGCGGGACGGCATTCTCCTACAATGAGCAGTTCTTC.

In this sample, this clonotype turned up a few times. The rearrangement links TRBV15 to TRBJ2-3, with D perhaps TRBD1 or TRBD2 (5 bases each). CDR1 and CDR2 (germline): LNHNV, YYDKDF (reference sequence). This CDR3 has 15 amino acids. Trimming took off 2 bases at V and 2 bases at J, with 11 bases between the two ends. In DNA form, the CDR3 reads TGTGCCACCAGCAGAACACGGGACCCCACAGATACGCAGTATTTT. The encoded protein is CATSRTRDPTDTQYF.

This clonotype was counted between two and nine times. This chain uses TRBV14 with TRBJ1-6; D is perhaps TRBD1 (6 bases). V lost 6 bases and J 7 bases, leaving 13 bases between the germline ends. This CDR3 contains 14 residues. Looked up from germline, CDR1 is SGHDN and CDR2 is FVKESK. The CDR3 region has the DNA TGTGCCAGCAGAAATCAGGGGCGAAATTCACCCCTCCACTTT. Translating gives CASRNQGRNSPLHF.

This clonotype was observed many times. The chain recombines TRBV20-1 with TRBJ2-1; D remains unclear. The germline V gene encodes CDR1 DFQATT and CDR2 SNEGSKA (reference sequence). Trimming removed 5 bases from V and 0 bases from J, with 11 bases in between. This CDR3 region has 14 residues. The CDR3 DNA reads TGCAGTGCTCCCAACGGGTTCTCCTACAATGAGCAGTTCTTC. It encodes CSAPNGFSYNEQFF.

This clonotype showed up many times. V gene TRBV2 combines with J gene TRBJ1-6; no clear D. This CDR3 spans 13 amino acids. V gave up 7 bases and J gave up 8 bases, with 12 bases separating them. Germline-derived CDR1 and CDR2 are SNHLY and FYNNEI. The CDR3, as DNA: TGTGCCAGCACGGGGTTTCGAGATTCACCCCTCCACTTT. It is translated as CASTGFRDSPLHF.

At least ten counts were recorded for this clonotype. The chain uses TRBV7-2 and TRBJ1-2; a possible D gene is TRBD1 (5 bases). V was trimmed by 4 bases and J by 8 bases, leaving 23 bases between them. Per germline, CDR1 SGHTA and CDR2 FQGNSA. This CDR3 is 16 amino acids long. This CDR3 reads CASSSAGEGRFPGYTF. The CDR3 nucleotides read TGTGCCAGCAGCTCCGCGGGCGAGGGGCGCTTCCCAGGCTACACCTTC.

This clonotype was detected only a few times. V is TRBV28 and J is TRBJ1-4; D perhaps matches TRBD1 (5 bases). With 3 bases removed from V and 3 bases from J, the gap between germline ends came to 14 bases. The CDR3 totals 16 residues. Germline V CDR1 and CDR2: MDHEN, SYDVKM. The CDR3 loop is CASSLVRGSANEKLFF. The CDR3 region has the DNA TGTGCCAGCAGTTTGGTACGGGGGTCGGCTAATGAAAAACTGTTTTTT.

This clonotype has a count of ten or more. A junction end diverges from the germline sequence, so it may reflect a read error. The rearrangement joins TRBV7-2 to TRBJ2-5, with 10 bases that match TRBD2. Per the germline V gene, CDR1 is SGHTA and CDR2 is FQGNSA. The CDR3 loop spans 16 amino acids. The CDR3 region has the DNA TGTGCCAGCAGCTTAGAACTAGCGGGAACCCAAGGGACCCAGTACTTC. It yields the protein CASSLELAGTQGTQYF.

This clonotype was seen only once. This rearrangement joins TRBV4-3 to TRBJ2-1, with 14 bases aligning to TRBD2. The CDR3 consists of 17 residues. CDR1 LGHNA and CDR2 YSLEER come from the germline V gene. V shed 0 bases and J 5 bases; nucleotides not matched to a gene: 3. The CDR3 DNA reads TGCGCCAGCAGCCAAGATCCGGGACTAGCGGGAGACAATGAGCAGTTCTTC. Residues: CASSQDPGLAGDNEQFF.

The rearrangement uses TRBV6-1 and TRBJ2-3, with 10 bases matching TRBD2. The CDR3 sequence is 15 residues long. CDR1 is MNHNS, CDR2 SASEGT, per germline. Trimming removed 7 bases from V and 5 bases from J; junction bases left unmatched: 9. CDR3 DNA: TGTGCCAGCAAACTAGCGGGACGGGCGGGAGATACGCAGTATTTT. It codes for CASKLAGRAGDTQYF.

This chain connects TRBV4-1 to TRBJ1-6, with D uncertain. This CDR3 spans 16 amino acids. Germline CDR1 reads MGHRA; CDR2 reads YSYEKL. V was shortened by 0 bases and J by 1 base, with 7 bases between the two germline ends. CDR3 DNA: TGCGCCAGCAGCCAAGACCCAACATCCTATAATTCACCCCTCCACTTT. Translation gives CASSQDPTSYNSPLHF.

About this clonotype itself: The junction differs from germline at one of its ends, possibly a read error. The rearrangement links TRBV5-1 to TRBJ2-1; 13 bases line up with TRBD2. The CDR3 sequence is 18 residues long. Germline V CDR1 and CDR2: SGHRS, YFSETQ. In nucleotides, the CDR3 is TGCGCCAGCAGCTTGGTACTAGCGGGAGGGGACTCCTACAATGAGCGGTTCTTC. Encoded protein: CASSLVLAGGDSYNERFF.

This clonotype was counted between two and nine times. The chain links TRBV7-9 to TRBJ2-2, with D uncertain. The CDR3 runs 15 residues. The V and J ends lost 6 bases and 5 bases respectively, with 16 bases between them. CDR1 is SEHNR and CDR2 is FQNEAQ in the germline V gene (reference sequence). The CDR3 DNA reads as TGTGCCAGCAGTTCCGAGACGGAATATACCGGGGAGCTGTTTTTT. Encoded protein: CASSSETEYTGELFF.

CDR3 nucleotide sequence: TGTGCCAGCAGTTTTCGTGGGCAGGGAGAGAATTCACCCCTCCACTTT. Translated, it gives CASSFRGQGENSPLHF. The chain recombines TRBV27 with TRBJ1-6; D perhaps matches TRBD1 (5 bases). CDR1 is MNHEY and CDR2 is SMNVEV in the germline V gene (reference sequence). The V gene lost 3 bases and the J gene lost 7 bases, with 16 bases spanning the gap. The CDR3 has 16 amino acids.

This clonotype was seen at least ten times. DNA of the CDR3: TGTGCCAGCAGCTTACCCCAGTTCCAAGAGACCCAGTACTTC. Protein: CASSLPQFQETQYF. The V and J genes are TRBV7-9 and TRBJ2-5; no definite D call. Looked up from germline, CDR1 is SEHNR and CDR2 is FQNEAQ (reference sequence). Trimming shortened V by 2 bases and J by 1 base, and 8 bases separated the two germline ends. The CDR3 runs to 14 residues.

This clonotype came up many times. The chain employs TRBV29-1 and TRBJ1-1; D not resolved. This CDR3 is 14 amino acids long. Germline values: CDR1 SQVTM, CDR2 ANQGSEA. V lost 3 bases to trimming and J lost 0 bases, with 11 bases between them. For the CDR3, the DNA is TGCAGCGTTGACCTAATTGGGGTGAACACTGAAGCTTTCTTT. It encodes CSVDLIGVNTEAFF.

This clonotype was picked up many times. The chain couples TRBV6-1 to TRBJ2-1; 9 nucleotides agree with TRBD2. CDR3 length: 13 residues. The germline V gene encodes CDR1 MNHNS and CDR2 SASEGT. Trimming removed 6 bases from V and 7 bases from J; junction bases left unmatched: 4. The CDR3 region has the DNA TGTGCCAGCAGCCTACTAGCGGGTAATGAGCAGTTCTTC. It encodes CASSLLAGNEQFF.

This clonotype was observed many times. V and J are TRBV12-3 or TRBV12-4 and TRBJ2-1; 13 bases map to TRBD2. CDR3 length equals 15 residues. With V trimmed by 6 bases and J by 9 bases, 8 bases remained unmatched. The CDR3 DNA is TGTGCCAGCAGAGGCACTAGCGGGAGGGCCCTTGAGCAGTTCTTC. The encoded protein is CASRGTSGRALEQFF.